Below, one T cell receptor beta chain is given with its context. The data belong to a study of blood T cell repertoires in COVID-19. At the level of the study: The samples span acute and convalescent COVID-19 from the United States, Italy and Spain.

V gave up 3 bases and J gave up 3 bases, with 13 bases separating them. The CDR3 length is 15 residues. Per germline, CDR1 SGDLS and CDR2 YYNGEE. Data came from immunoSEQ multiplex PCR; TCRdb stores just in-frame clones and leaves some out. The repertoire has some 78,000 clones, roughly 80% of them found once; the top ten carry over 4.5%. The chain links TRBV9 to TRBJ1-5; possibly TRBD1 for D (5 bases). The origin of this receptor is a man between 60 and 70 years old with active or convalescent COVID-19. The sample consisted of peripheral blood. CDR3 nucleotides: TGTGCCAGCAGCGCCCGGGACTCTCTCAATCAGCCCCAGCATTTT. The encoded protein is CASSARDSLNQPQHF.